A selection of T cell receptor beta chains follows, all from one sample in a study of T cell clones after liver transplantation. Here immunoSEQ multiplex PCR was the method, and the copy in TCRdb shows in-frame clones only, minus some. The sample lists tens of thousands of clones, roughly nine tenths occurring once. The material sequenced was CD4+ T cells from blood, taken before liver transplant. The receptors originated from a human donor who received a liver transplant. The CDR3 runs from the conserved cysteine through the conserved F or W. A D gene is named only where the DNA matches it firmly. Clone size appears in some rows only: once, few, many, or a class for an expanded clone.

cdr3_nt: TGTGCCAGCAGTTCCCTAGCGGGAGCCTACAATGAGCAGTTCTTC
cdr3_aa: CASSSLAGAYNEQFF
d_call: TRBD2
v_call: TRBV6-5
clone_size: .
j_call: TRBJ2-1

cdr3_nt: TGCGCCAGCAGCTCGCAAACCAGTCCCACCGGGGAGCTGTTTTTT
cdr3_aa: CASSSQTSPTGELFF
d_call: .
v_call: TRBV5-1
clone_size: .
j_call: TRBJ2-2

cdr3_nt: TGTGCCAGCAGTCCCCGGGACACCTACACAGATACGCAGTATTTT
cdr3_aa: CASSPRDTYTDTQYF
d_call: .
v_call: TRBV28
clone_size: .
j_call: TRBJ2-3

cdr3_nt: TGCAGTGCGGGGACTAAAGAGACCCAGTACTTC
cdr3_aa: CSAGTKETQYF
d_call: TRBD2
v_call: TRBV20-1
clone_size: .
j_call: TRBJ2-5

cdr3_nt: TGCGCCAGCAGCTTGGAGGCCAGGGGCCCCTCTGGGGCCAACGTCCTGACTTTC
cdr3_aa: CASSLEARGPSGANVLTF
d_call: .
v_call: TRBV5-1
clone_size: .
j_call: TRBJ2-6

cdr3_nt: TGTGCCAGCAGTGAACAATTCTCAGGGGTGGGGGCTGAAGCTTTCTTT
cdr3_aa: CASSEQFSGVGAEAFF
d_call: .
v_call: TRBV25-1
clone_size: .
j_call: TRBJ1-1

cdr3_nt: TGTGCCAGCAGCTTAGCGGGGACTAGCGGGAGATCCACCGGGGAGCTGTTTTTT
cdr3_aa: CASSLAGTSGRSTGELFF
d_call: TRBD2
v_call: TRBV11-2
clone_size: once
j_call: TRBJ2-2

cdr3_nt: TGCGCCAGCAGCCTGGGACAGGAGGCCGGGGAGCTGTTTTTT
cdr3_aa: CASSLGQEAGELFF
d_call: TRBD1
v_call: TRBV5-1
clone_size: once
j_call: TRBJ2-2

cdr3_nt: TGCAGCGTTGTGATGGACAGGGCCTCCTACGAGCAGTACTTC
cdr3_aa: CSVVMDRASYEQYF
d_call: TRBD1
v_call: TRBV29-1
clone_size: .
j_call: TRBJ2-7

cdr3_nt: TGTGCCAGCAGTTACTCGAGCAGCGGGGGGTACGAGCAGTACTTC
cdr3_aa: CASSYSSSGGYEQYF
d_call: TRBD2
v_call: TRBV6-6
clone_size: .
j_call: TRBJ2-7

cdr3_nt: TGTGCCAGCAGCAAAAGAAGGTGGGGCAGGGGGCGAGGGCAGCCCCAGCATTTT
cdr3_aa: CASSKRRWGRGRGQPQHF
d_call: .
v_call: TRBV21-1
clone_size: .
j_call: TRBJ1-5

cdr3_nt: TGCGCCAGCAGCTTGGTAGGGAGCTCGCTTGAGCAGTTCTTC
cdr3_aa: CASSLVGSSLEQFF
d_call: .
v_call: TRBV5-1
clone_size: .
j_call: TRBJ2-1

cdr3_nt: TGCGCCAGCAGCCAGGCTGGGACTAGCGGGAGTGTGGAGCAGTTCTTC
cdr3_aa: CASSQAGTSGSVEQFF
d_call: TRBD2
v_call: TRBV4-1
clone_size: medium-sized
j_call: TRBJ2-1

cdr3_nt: TGTGCCAGCAGCTTAGGCGGGACATTCGAGCAGTTCTTC
cdr3_aa: CASSLGGTFEQFF
d_call: .
v_call: TRBV11-1
clone_size: .
j_call: TRBJ2-1

cdr3_nt: TGTGCCAGCAGTTACAACAGGGACACTGAAGCTTTCTTT
cdr3_aa: CASSYNRDTEAFF
d_call: .
v_call: TRBV6-5
clone_size: .
j_call: TRBJ1-1

cdr3_nt: TGTGCCAGCACCAAGGGGGGAGCGAACACCGGGGAGCTGTTTTTT
cdr3_aa: CASTKGGANTGELFF
d_call: .
v_call: TRBV6-1
clone_size: .
j_call: TRBJ2-2

cdr3_nt: TGTGCCAGTAAACCCCAGGCGGGGAACACTGAAGCTTTCTTT
cdr3_aa: CASKPQAGNTEAFF
d_call: .
v_call: TRBV19
clone_size: .
j_call: TRBJ1-1

cdr3_nt: TGTGCCAGCAGCCAGCCTGGAGGGACTGAAGCTTTCTTT
cdr3_aa: CASSQPGGTEAFF
d_call: .
v_call: TRBV4-2
clone_size: .
j_call: TRBJ1-1

cdr3_nt: TGTGCCAGCAGCTTTGGACAGGGGGCGGGGGAGACCCAGTACTTC
cdr3_aa: CASSFGQGAGETQYF
d_call: TRBD1
v_call: TRBV11-2
clone_size: .
j_call: TRBJ2-5

cdr3_nt: TGTGCCAGCAGCGACAGGGGGGATAAAAAACTGTTTTTT
cdr3_aa: CASSDRGDKKLFF
d_call: TRBD1
v_call: TRBV27
clone_size: .
j_call: TRBJ1-4

cdr3_nt: TGTGCCAGTAGTATAGAATCGTCAGGAACAGGATTAGCCAAAAACATTCAGTACTTC
cdr3_aa: CASSIESSGTGLAKNIQYF
d_call: .
v_call: TRBV19
clone_size: .
j_call: TRBJ2-4

cdr3_nt: TGTGCCAGCAGTTATTATAGGGCTGGAAACACCATATATTTT
cdr3_aa: CASSYYRAGNTIYF
d_call: .
v_call: TRBV6-6
clone_size: .
j_call: TRBJ1-3

cdr3_nt: TGCGCCAGCAGCGGTCTTGCGGGGCGACGGGCCGAGCAGTACTTC
cdr3_aa: CASSGLAGRRAEQYF
d_call: .
v_call: TRBV5-1
clone_size: .
j_call: TRBJ2-7

cdr3_nt: TGTGCCAGCGGGAGGGAGACCCAGTACTTC
cdr3_aa: CASGRETQYF
d_call: .
v_call: TRBV2
clone_size: .
j_call: TRBJ2-5

cdr3_nt: TGTGCCAGCAACGGACAGGGAGGCCCGCTTGAGCAGTTCTTC
cdr3_aa: CASNGQGGPLEQFF
d_call: TRBD1
v_call: TRBV6-6
clone_size: .
j_call: TRBJ2-1

cdr3_nt: TGCAGCGCCCATGGAGATACGCAGTATTTT
cdr3_aa: CSAHGDTQYF
d_call: .
v_call: TRBV29-1
clone_size: .
j_call: TRBJ2-3

cdr3_nt: TGTGCCACCAGCAGATCACTAGCGGGCCGGACGGGGGCCAACGTCCTGACTTTC
cdr3_aa: CATSRSLAGRTGANVLTF
d_call: TRBD2
v_call: TRBV15
clone_size: .
j_call: TRBJ2-6

cdr3_nt: TGTGCTAGTGGCCTAGACGGGGACCAGTACTTC
cdr3_aa: CASGLDGDQYF
d_call: .
v_call: TRBV12-5
clone_size: once
j_call: TRBJ2-7

cdr3_nt: TGTGCCAGCAGGCATAGTTCGGAGACCCAGTACTTC
cdr3_aa: CASRHSSETQYF
d_call: .
v_call: TRBV6-1
clone_size: .
j_call: TRBJ2-5

cdr3_nt: TGTGCCAGCAGTCCTCGGGCCGGGACAGGGGTCAATGAGCAGTTCTTC
cdr3_aa: CASSPRAGTGVNEQFF
d_call: TRBD1
v_call: TRBV28
clone_size: .
j_call: TRBJ2-1

cdr3_nt: TGTGCCAGCAGCCCGCCCGGGACTAGCGGGAGTGGTACGCAGTATTTT
cdr3_aa: CASSPPGTSGSGTQYF
d_call: TRBD2
v_call: TRBV9
clone_size: few
j_call: TRBJ2-3

cdr3_nt: TGTGCCAGCAGAAACAGGGGGAGCGGGAGTGAGCAGTTCTTC
cdr3_aa: CASRNRGSGSEQFF
d_call: .
v_call: TRBV11-2
clone_size: .
j_call: TRBJ2-1

cdr3_nt: TGCGCCAGCAGCCCGGCGGACAGGGGGTACGAGCAGTACTTC
cdr3_aa: CASSPADRGYEQYF
d_call: TRBD1
v_call: TRBV5-1
clone_size: .
j_call: TRBJ2-7

cdr3_nt: TGTGCCAGCAGCCGGGGACTAGCGGGGGGGTCCTACGAGCAGTACTTC
cdr3_aa: CASSRGLAGGSYEQYF
d_call: TRBD2
v_call: TRBV11-3
clone_size: .
j_call: TRBJ2-7

cdr3_nt: TGTGCCAGCAGCCAAGATGCCGATCACAATGAGCAGTTCTTC
cdr3_aa: CASSQDADHNEQFF
d_call: .
v_call: TRBV14
clone_size: few
j_call: TRBJ2-1

cdr3_nt: TGTGCCAGCAGCTCCCGGCCGGGGGGCACTGAAGCTTTCTTT
cdr3_aa: CASSSRPGGTEAFF
d_call: .
v_call: TRBV7-6
clone_size: .
j_call: TRBJ1-1

cdr3_nt: TGTGCCAGCAGCCAAAGTTGGCAGGACAGGACCTACGAGCAGTACTTC
cdr3_aa: CASSQSWQDRTYEQYF
d_call: TRBD1
v_call: TRBV14
clone_size: .
j_call: TRBJ2-7

cdr3_nt: TGTGCCAGCAGCTTAGGACTAGCGGCCAATGAGCAGTTCTTC
cdr3_aa: CASSLGLAANEQFF
d_call: TRBD2
v_call: TRBV7-3
clone_size: .
j_call: TRBJ2-1

cdr3_nt: TGTGCCAGCAGTGGTCAGGCCCAGTACTTC
cdr3_aa: CASSGQAQYF
d_call: .
v_call: TRBV28
clone_size: .
j_call: TRBJ2-5

cdr3_nt: TGTGCCAGCAGCTTAGAGGGCGCGGGGAGGGGAGGGTATGGCTACACCTTC
cdr3_aa: CASSLEGAGRGGYGYTF
d_call: .
v_call: TRBV7-2
clone_size: .
j_call: TRBJ1-2

cdr3_nt: TGTGCCAGCAGCTTAGGGTCGGCCGACAATGAGCAGTTCTTC
cdr3_aa: CASSLGSADNEQFF
d_call: .
v_call: TRBV7-9
clone_size: .
j_call: TRBJ2-1

cdr3_nt: TGCGCCAGCAGTGAGCCAGGGGCAACTAATGAAAAACTGTTTTTT
cdr3_aa: CASSEPGATNEKLFF
d_call: .
v_call: TRBV10-2
clone_size: .
j_call: TRBJ1-4

cdr3_nt: TGTGCCAGCAGCCCCTCTTTCCGGACAGGTCATAATGAGCAGTTCTTC
cdr3_aa: CASSPSFRTGHNEQFF
d_call: TRBD1
v_call: TRBV5-6
clone_size: .
j_call: TRBJ2-1

cdr3_nt: TGCGCCAGCAGTTTTAGGACTAGCCTCTCGAACACCGGGGAGCTGTTTTTT
cdr3_aa: CASSFRTSLSNTGELFF
d_call: TRBD2
v_call: TRBV5-1
clone_size: .
j_call: TRBJ2-2

cdr3_nt: TGTGCCAGCAGCCCGGGGACTAGCGGGAGGCCAGAGCAGTACTTC
cdr3_aa: CASSPGTSGRPEQYF
d_call: TRBD2
v_call: TRBV5-4
clone_size: .
j_call: TRBJ2-7

cdr3_nt: TGTGCCAGCAGCCCCCAGGTAGGGGGTTTGAACACTGAAGCTTTCTTT
cdr3_aa: CASSPQVGGLNTEAFF
d_call: .
v_call: TRBV9
clone_size: few
j_call: TRBJ1-1

cdr3_nt: TGTGCCAGCCTAGGGAGTGACAATGAGCAGTTCTTC
cdr3_aa: CASLGSDNEQFF
d_call: .
v_call: TRBV28
clone_size: .
j_call: TRBJ2-1

cdr3_nt: TGTGCCAGCAGTTCGAAGACAGGTTCTTCCTACGAGCAGTACTTC
cdr3_aa: CASSSKTGSSYEQYF
d_call: .
v_call: TRBV27
clone_size: few
j_call: TRBJ2-7

cdr3_nt: TGTGCTAGTGACGGGATTCAAGCCGGGGAGCTGTTTTTT
cdr3_aa: CASDGIQAGELFF
d_call: .
v_call: TRBV12-5
clone_size: .
j_call: TRBJ2-2

cdr3_nt: TGTGCCAGCAGCACCCCCGGGACAGGAAACATTCAGTACTTC
cdr3_aa: CASSTPGTGNIQYF
d_call: TRBD1
v_call: TRBV11-3
clone_size: .
j_call: TRBJ2-4

cdr3_nt: TGCAGCGTTGGTCGGGGGGACACTGAAGCTTTCTTT
cdr3_aa: CSVGRGDTEAFF
d_call: .
v_call: TRBV29-1
clone_size: .
j_call: TRBJ1-1

cdr3_nt: TGCGCCAGCAGCGCCCGACAGGGGGTAGGCCGGGTGAACACCGGGGAGCTGTTTTTT
cdr3_aa: CASSARQGVGRVNTGELFF
d_call: TRBD1
v_call: TRBV5-1
clone_size: .
j_call: TRBJ2-2

cdr3_nt: TGTGCCAGCAGCTTGGCAGGGGCGCATGAGCAGTACTTC
cdr3_aa: CASSLAGAHEQYF
d_call: .
v_call: TRBV7-2
clone_size: .
j_call: TRBJ2-7

cdr3_nt: TGCGCCAGCGGTGTCGGAGCGGGAGGGGGGCACGAGCAGTACTTC
cdr3_aa: CASGVGAGGGHEQYF
d_call: TRBD2
v_call: TRBV5-1
clone_size: .
j_call: TRBJ2-7

cdr3_nt: TGTGCAAGTCGCTTAGCGCTAAGGCCCTTACTACTAGCGACTCCGGGGACAGATACGCAGTATTTT
cdr3_aa: CASRLALRPLLLATPGTDTQYF
d_call: .
v_call: TRBV12-2
clone_size: .
j_call: TRBJ2-3

cdr3_nt: TGTGCCAGCAGCCCTGAACCGGGGGTTGGCTACACCTTC
cdr3_aa: CASSPEPGVGYTF
d_call: .
v_call: TRBV11-2
clone_size: .
j_call: TRBJ1-2

cdr3_nt: TGTGCCAGCAGCTTAGCGGGGGGCCCCTACGAGCAGTACTTC
cdr3_aa: CASSLAGGPYEQYF
d_call: .
v_call: TRBV7-2
clone_size: .
j_call: TRBJ2-7